The sequence of this T cell receptor (beta chain) was determined in a study of blood T cell repertoires in COVID-19. Study background: Samples representing acute and convalescent COVID-19 were sourced from the United States, Italy and Spain. Sample material is recorded as cDNA or gDNA derived from T cells, B-cell-depleted T cells, or PBMCs.

In the authors' methods: Using reference gene primer amplification, nucleated cell counts were estimated. Only in-frame clones appear in the TCRdb table, and some are missing; sequencing was by immunoSEQ multiplex PCR. V and J calls plus clone size are reproduced from that table; the DNA served to infer D and trimming. The sample yields some 150,000 clones, roughly four fifths seen once. In germline, CDR1 is DFQATT, CDR2 SNEGSKA (reference sequence). V was pared by 6 bases and J by 5 bases, with 10 bases between. The length of the CDR3 is 11 residues. The V call is TRBV20-1, the J call TRBJ1-1, with D hard to call. The sample was peripheral blood. The source of this sequence is a human donor in a cohort sampled during active COVID-19. CDR3 DNA sequence: TGCAGTGCCTCTCGTCGGACTGAAGCTTTCTTT. As protein: CSASRRTEAFF.